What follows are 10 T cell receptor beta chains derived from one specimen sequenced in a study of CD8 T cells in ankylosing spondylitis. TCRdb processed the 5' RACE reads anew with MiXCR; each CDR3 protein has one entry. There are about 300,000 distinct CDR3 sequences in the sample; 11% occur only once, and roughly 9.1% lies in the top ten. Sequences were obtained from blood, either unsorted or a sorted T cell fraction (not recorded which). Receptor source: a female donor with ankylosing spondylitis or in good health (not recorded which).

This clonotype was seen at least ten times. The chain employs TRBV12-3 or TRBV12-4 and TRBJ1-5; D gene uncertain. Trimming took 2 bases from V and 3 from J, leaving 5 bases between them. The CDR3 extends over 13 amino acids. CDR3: CASSLSNNQPQHF. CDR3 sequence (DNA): TGTGCCAGCAGTTTAAGTAACAATCAGCCCCAGCATTTT.

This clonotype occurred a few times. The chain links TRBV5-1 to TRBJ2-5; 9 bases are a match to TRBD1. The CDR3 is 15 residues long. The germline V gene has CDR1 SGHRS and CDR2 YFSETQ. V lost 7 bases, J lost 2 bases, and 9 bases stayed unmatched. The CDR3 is CASGTGTGRQETQYF. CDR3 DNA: TGCGCCAGCGGAACCGGGACAGGGAGACAAGAGACCCAGTACTTC.

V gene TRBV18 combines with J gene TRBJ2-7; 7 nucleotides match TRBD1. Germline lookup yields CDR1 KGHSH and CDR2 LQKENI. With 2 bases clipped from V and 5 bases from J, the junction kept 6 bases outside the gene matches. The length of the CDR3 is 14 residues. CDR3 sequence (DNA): TGTGCCAGCTCACCAGTGAGGGACAGTAACGAGCAGTACTTC. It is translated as CASSPVRDSNEQYF.

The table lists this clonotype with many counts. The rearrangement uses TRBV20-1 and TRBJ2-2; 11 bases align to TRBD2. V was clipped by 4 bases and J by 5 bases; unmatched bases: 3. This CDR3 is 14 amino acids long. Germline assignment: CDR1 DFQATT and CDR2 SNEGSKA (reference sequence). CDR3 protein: CSATGLAVTGELFF. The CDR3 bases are TGCAGTGCTACGGGACTAGCGGTTACCGGGGAGCTGTTTTTT.

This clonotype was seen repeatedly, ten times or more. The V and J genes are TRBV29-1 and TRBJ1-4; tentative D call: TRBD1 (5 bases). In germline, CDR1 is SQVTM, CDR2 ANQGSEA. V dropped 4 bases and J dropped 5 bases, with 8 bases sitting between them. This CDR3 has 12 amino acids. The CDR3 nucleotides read TGCAGCGTTGCCCAGGGCAATGAAAAACTGTTTTTT. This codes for CSVAQGNEKLFF.

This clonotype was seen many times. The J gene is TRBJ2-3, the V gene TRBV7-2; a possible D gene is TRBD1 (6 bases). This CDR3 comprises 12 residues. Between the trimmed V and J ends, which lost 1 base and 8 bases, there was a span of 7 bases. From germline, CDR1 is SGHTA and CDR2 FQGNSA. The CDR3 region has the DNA TGTGCCAGCAGCTTAGAACAGGGTACGCAGTATTTT. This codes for CASSLEQGTQYF.

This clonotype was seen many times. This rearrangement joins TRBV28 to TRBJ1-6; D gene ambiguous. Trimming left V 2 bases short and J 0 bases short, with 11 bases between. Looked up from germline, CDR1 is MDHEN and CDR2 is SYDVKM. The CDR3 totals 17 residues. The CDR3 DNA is TGTGCCAGCAGTTTACGTTTCGGGAGCTCCTATAATTCACCCCTCCACTTT. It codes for CASSLRFGSSYNSPLHF.

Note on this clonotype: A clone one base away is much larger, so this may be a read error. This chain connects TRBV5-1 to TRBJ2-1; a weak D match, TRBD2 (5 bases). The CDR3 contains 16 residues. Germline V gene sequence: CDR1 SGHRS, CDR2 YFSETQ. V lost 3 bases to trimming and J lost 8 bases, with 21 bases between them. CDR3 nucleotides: TGCGCCAGCAGCTGGGGTATAGCGCCGAGCCAAGATGAGCAGTTCTTC. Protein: CASSWGIAPSQDEQFF.

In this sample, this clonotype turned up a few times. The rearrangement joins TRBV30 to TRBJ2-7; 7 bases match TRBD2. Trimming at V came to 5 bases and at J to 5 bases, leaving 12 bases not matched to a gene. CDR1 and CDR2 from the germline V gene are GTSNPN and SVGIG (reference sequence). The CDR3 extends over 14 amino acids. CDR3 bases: TGTGCCTGGGACTTCGGACTAGAAGTTCACGAGCAGTACTTC. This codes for CAWDFGLEVHEQYF.

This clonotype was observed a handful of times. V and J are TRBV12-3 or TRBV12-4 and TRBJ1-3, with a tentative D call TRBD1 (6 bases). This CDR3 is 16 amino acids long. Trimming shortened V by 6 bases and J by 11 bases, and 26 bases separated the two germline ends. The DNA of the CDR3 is TGTGCCAGCAGCCAGAAAGGGGGGGGCCTGGGCACGGCCATATATTTT. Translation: CASSQKGGGLGTAIYF.